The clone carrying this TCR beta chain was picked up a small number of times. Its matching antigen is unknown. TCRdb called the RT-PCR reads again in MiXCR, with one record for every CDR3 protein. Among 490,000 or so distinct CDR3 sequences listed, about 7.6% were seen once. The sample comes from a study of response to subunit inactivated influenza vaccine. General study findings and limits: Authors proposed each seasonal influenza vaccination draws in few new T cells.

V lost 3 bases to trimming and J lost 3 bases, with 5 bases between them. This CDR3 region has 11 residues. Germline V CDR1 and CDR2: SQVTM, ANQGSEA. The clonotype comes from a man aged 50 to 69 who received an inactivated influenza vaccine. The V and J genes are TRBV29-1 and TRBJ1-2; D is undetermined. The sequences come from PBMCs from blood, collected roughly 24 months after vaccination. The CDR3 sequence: CSVDQDYGYTF. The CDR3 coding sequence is TGCAGCGTTGACCAGGACTATGGCTACACCTTC.